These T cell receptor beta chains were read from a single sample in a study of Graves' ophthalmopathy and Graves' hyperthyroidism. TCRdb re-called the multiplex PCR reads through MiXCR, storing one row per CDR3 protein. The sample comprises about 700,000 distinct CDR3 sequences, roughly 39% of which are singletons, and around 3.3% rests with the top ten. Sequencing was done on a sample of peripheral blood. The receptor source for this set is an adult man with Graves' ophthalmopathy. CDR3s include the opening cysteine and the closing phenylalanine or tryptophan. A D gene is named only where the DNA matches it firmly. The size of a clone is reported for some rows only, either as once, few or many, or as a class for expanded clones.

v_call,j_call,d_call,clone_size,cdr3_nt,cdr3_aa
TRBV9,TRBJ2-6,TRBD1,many,TGTGCCAGCAGCGCGGGACAGGATTTCTCTGGGGCCAACGTCCTGACTTTC,CASSAGQDFSGANVLTF
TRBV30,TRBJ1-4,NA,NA,TGTGCCTGGAGTCCACCGACAGGACTGCGTTTT,CAWSPPTGLRF
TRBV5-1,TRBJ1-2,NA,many,TGCGCCAGCAGCTTGTCGACAGGCTCCTGGTACACCTTC,CASSLSTGSWYTF
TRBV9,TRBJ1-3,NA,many,TGTGCCAGCAGCCCTATAGTCGGGGTCGGAAACACCATATATTTT,CASSPIVGVGNTIYF
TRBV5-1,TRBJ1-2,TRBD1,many,TGCGCCAGCAGCGTCGGGACAGCTTTAGGCTATGGCTACACCTTC,CASSVGTALGYGYTF
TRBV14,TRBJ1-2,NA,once,TGTGCCAGCAGCCAAGTCACTACTAACTATGGCTACACCTTC,CASSQVTTNYGYTF
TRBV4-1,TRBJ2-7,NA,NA,TGCGCCAGCAGCCAAGTAGGGAGGCAGAGCAGGGAGCAGTACTTC,CASSQVGRQSREQYF
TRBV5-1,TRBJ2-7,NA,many,TGCGCCAGCAGTCCACCGGGACGGCAATCCTACGAGCAGTACTTC,CASSPPGRQSYEQYF
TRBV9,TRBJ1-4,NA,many,TGTGCCAGCAGCGTAGATCGGGGAACTAATGAAAAACTGTTTTTT,CASSVDRGTNEKLFF
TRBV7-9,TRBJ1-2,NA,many,TGTGCCCCGGACTATGGCTACACCTTC,CAPDYGYTF
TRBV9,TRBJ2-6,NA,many,TGTGCCAGCAGCGGGGGAGCCCGTCAGACTGGGGCCAACGTCCTGACTTTC,CASSGGARQTGANVLTF
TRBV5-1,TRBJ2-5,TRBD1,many,TGCGCCAGCAGTTCGGCAGGGGGAGAGACCCAGTACTTC,CASSSAGGETQYF
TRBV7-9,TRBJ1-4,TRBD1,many,TGTGCCAGCAGACCTACAAAAGGGGACAGGGGAGATGAAAAACTGTTTTTT,CASRPTKGDRGDEKLFF
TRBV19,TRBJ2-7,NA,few,TGTGCCAGTAGTATGTGGCAGGGCTACGAGCAGTACTTC,CASSMWQGYEQYF
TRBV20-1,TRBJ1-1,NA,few,TGCAGTGCCGGGACCGCTACGTACACTGAAGCTTTCTTT,CSAGTATYTEAFF
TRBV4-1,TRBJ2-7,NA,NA,TGCGCCAGCGGCCAAGCGACAGTGATGGGCTACGAGCAGTACTTC,CASGQATVMGYEQYF